This T cell receptor (beta chain) was sequenced during a study of technical replicates of blood from several donors. The protocol was immunoSEQ multiplex PCR, while the TCRdb copy is restricted to in-frame clones and leaves out a portion. Here the sample spans fewer than 15,000 clones, almost 95% being singletons. The ends lost 10 bases at V and 5 bases at J; junction bases unmatched: 12. The CDR3 has 14 amino acids. The germline gives CDR1 LNHDA, CDR2 SQIVND (reference sequence). The sample taken for sequencing was PBMCs. The rearrangement links TRBV19 to TRBJ2-5; 8 bases are shared with TRBD1. The source is a human donor in good health. The CDR3 bases are TGTGCCACCACTGAGCAGGGGGCACTGGAGACCCAGTACTTC. It codes for CATTEQGALETQYF.